The present entry profiles one T cell receptor (beta chain) with its context. This entry comes from a study of blood T cell repertoires in COVID-19. Overall study context: Italy, Spain and the United States were the sources of the convalescent and acute COVID-19 samples. PBMCs, B-cell-depleted T cells, or T cells were the source of the cDNA or gDNA that made up the material.

Germline assignment: CDR1 GTSNPN and CDR2 SVGIG (reference sequence). The length of the CDR3 is 14 residues. Trimming took off 4 bases at V and 0 bases at J, with 7 bases between the two ends. Under the authors' procedure: For nucleated cells, counts were estimated from reference gene primer amplification. Libraries were prepared by immunoSEQ multiplex PCR; TCRdb keeps only in-frame clonotypes and omits some of them. V, J and clone size reflect that table, while D and trimming were determined from the DNA. The sample has some 97,000 clones; roughly 80% are singletons. The sample was peripheral blood. The rearrangement joins TRBV30 to TRBJ1-6; D is undetermined. This TCR came from a woman aged 70-85 years with acute or convalescent COVID-19. CDR3 bases: TGTGCCTGGACTGCCAGCTCCTATAATTCACCCCTCCACTTT. As protein: CAWTASSYNSPLHF.